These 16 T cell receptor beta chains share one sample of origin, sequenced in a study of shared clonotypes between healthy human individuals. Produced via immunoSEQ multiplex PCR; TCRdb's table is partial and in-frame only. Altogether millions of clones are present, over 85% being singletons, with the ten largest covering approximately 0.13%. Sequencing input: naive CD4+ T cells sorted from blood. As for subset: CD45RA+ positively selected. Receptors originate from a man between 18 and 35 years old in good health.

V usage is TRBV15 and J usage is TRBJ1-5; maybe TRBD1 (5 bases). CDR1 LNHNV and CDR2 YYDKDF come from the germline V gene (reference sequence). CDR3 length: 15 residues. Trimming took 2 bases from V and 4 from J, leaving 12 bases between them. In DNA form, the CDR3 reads TGTGCCACCAGCAGACCCTCGGGGGGGAATCAGCCCCAGCATTTT. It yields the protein CATSRPSGGNQPQHF.

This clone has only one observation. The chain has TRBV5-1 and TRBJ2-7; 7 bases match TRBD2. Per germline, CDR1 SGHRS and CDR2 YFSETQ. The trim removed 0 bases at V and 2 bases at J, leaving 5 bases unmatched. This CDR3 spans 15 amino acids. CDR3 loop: CASSLESGAPYEQYF. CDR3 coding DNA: TGCGCCAGCAGCTTGGAAAGCGGGGCTCCCTACGAGCAGTACTTC.

The CDR3 spells CASSSQRDRGYSPLHF. CDR3 in DNA: TGTGCCAGCAGCTCACAAAGGGACAGGGGGTATTCACCCCTCCACTTT. V and J are TRBV5-5 and TRBJ1-6; 11 bases match TRBD1. V lost 3 bases to trimming and J lost 8 bases; unmatched junction nucleotides: 7. The length of the CDR3 is 16 residues. The V gene's germline CDR1 is SGHKS and CDR2 YYEKEE (reference sequence).

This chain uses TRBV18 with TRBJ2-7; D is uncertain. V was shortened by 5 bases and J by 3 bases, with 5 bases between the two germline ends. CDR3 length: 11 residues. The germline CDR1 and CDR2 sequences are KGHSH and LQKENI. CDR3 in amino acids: CASSTDYEQYF. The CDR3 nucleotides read TGTGCCAGCTCAACTGACTACGAGCAGTACTTC.

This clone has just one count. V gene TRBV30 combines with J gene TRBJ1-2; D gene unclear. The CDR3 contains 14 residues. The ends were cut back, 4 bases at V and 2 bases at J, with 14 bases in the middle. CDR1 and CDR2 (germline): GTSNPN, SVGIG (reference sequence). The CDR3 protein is CAWTRTPSNYGYTF. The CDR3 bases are TGTGCCTGGACCCGGACCCCGAGCAACTATGGCTACACCTTC.

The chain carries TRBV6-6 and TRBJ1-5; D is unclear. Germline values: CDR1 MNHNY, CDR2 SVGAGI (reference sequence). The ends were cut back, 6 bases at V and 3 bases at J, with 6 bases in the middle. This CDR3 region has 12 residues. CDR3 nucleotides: TGTGCCAGCAGGGGTCCCAATCAGCCCCAGCATTTT. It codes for CASRGPNQPQHF.

The CDR3 nucleotides read TGCGCCAGCAGCTTCCGACGAATTAGGGACAGGGCCAACACCGGGGAGCTGTTTTTT. Translated: CASSFRRIRDRANTGELFF. The rearrangement uses TRBV5-1 and TRBJ2-2, with TRBD1 matching 9 bases. V was clipped by 2 bases and J by 2 bases; unmatched bases: 13. The CDR3 is 19 residues long. Germline CDR1 reads SGHRS; CDR2 reads YFSETQ.

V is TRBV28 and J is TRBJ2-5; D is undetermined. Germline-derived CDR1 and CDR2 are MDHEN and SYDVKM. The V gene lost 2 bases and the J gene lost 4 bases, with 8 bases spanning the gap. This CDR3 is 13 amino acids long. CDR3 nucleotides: TGTGCCAGCAGTTTACTGCTATCAGAGACCCAGTACTTC. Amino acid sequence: CASSLLLSETQYF.

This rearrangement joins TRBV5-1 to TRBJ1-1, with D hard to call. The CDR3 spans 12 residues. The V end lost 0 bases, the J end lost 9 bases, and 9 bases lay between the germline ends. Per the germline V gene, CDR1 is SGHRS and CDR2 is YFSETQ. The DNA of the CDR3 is TGCGCCAGCAGCTTGGAGGAGGAAAAAGCTTTCTTT. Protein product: CASSLEEEKAFF. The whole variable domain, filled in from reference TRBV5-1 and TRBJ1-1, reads KAGVTQTPRYLIKTRGQQVTLSCSPISGHRSVSWYQQTPGQGLQFLFEYFSETQRNKGNFPGRFSGRQFSNSRSEMNVSTLELGDSALYLCASSLEEEKAFFGQGTRLTVV.

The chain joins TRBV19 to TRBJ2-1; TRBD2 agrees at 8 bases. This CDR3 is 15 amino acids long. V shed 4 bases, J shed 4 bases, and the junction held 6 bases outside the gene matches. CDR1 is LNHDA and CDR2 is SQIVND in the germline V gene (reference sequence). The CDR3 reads CASSSGGRIYNEQFF. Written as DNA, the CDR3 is TGTGCCAGTAGTAGTGGCGGGAGGATTTACAATGAGCAGTTCTTC.

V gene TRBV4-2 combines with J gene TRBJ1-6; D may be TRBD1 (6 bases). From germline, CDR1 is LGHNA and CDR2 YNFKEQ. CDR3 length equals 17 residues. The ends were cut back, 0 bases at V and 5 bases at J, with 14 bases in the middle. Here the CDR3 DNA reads TGTGCCAGCAGCCAAGAGCTAATGGGGGCGCATAATTCACCCCTCCACTTT. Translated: CASSQELMGAHNSPLHF.

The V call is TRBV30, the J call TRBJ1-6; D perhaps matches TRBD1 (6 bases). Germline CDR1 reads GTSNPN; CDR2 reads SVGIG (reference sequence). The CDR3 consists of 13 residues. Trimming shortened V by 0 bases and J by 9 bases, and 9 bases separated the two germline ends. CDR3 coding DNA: TGTGCCTGGAGTGTACAGGGCCGTTCACCCCTCCACTTT. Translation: CAWSVQGRSPLHF. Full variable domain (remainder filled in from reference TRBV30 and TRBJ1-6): SQTIHQWPATLVQPVGSPLSLECTVEGTSNPNLYWYRQAAGRGLQLLFYSVGIGQISSEVPQNLSASRPQDRQFILSSKKLLLSDSGFYLCAWSVQGRSPLHFGNGTRLTVT.

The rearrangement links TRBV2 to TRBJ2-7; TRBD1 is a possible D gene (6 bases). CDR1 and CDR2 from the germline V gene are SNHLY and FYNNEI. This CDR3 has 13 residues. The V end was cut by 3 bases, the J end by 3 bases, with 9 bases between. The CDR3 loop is CASSESRGYEQYF. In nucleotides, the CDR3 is TGTGCCAGCAGTGAGAGCAGGGGCTACGAGCAGTACTTC.

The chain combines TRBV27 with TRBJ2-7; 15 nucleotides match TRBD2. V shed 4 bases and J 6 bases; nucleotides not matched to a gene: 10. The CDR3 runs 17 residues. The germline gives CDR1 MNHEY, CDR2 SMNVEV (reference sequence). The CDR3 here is CASSSLGLAGGSGEQYF. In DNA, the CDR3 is TGTGCCAGCAGTTCGCTGGGACTAGCGGGGGGTTCCGGCGAGCAGTACTTC.

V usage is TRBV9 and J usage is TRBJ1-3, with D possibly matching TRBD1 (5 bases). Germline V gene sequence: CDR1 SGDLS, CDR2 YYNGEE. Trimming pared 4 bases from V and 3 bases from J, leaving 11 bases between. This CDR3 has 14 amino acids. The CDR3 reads CASSRDLLGNTIYF. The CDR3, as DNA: TGTGCCAGCAGCCGGGACCTTCTTGGAAACACCATATATTTT.

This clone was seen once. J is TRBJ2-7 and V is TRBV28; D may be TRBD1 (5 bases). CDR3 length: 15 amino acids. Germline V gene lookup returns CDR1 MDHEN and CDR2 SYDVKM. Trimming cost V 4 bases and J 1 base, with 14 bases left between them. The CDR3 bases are TGTGCCAGCAGTTCCTATTTCGACAGATCCTACGAGCAGTACTTC. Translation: CASSSYFDRSYEQYF.